The T cell receptor (beta chain) described here comes from a study of low-dose radiotherapy and immunotherapy resistance in tumors. As for time point: before trial treatment. V gave up 5 bases and J gave up 1 base; unmatched junction bases: 2. There are 14 residues in the CDR3. TCR amplification involved 20 to 25 PCR cycles with a constant-region primer and V-primer adapter. TCRdb re-derived calls from the reads in MiXCR, one entry per CDR3 protein. Of about 50,000 distinct CDR3 sequences in the sample, approximately 10% are singletons; the top ten hold approximately 6.2%. This clonotype was seen many times.

This sequence was found in a female donor with ovarian cancer. The rearrangement joins TRBV12-3 or TRBV12-4 to TRBJ2-5; 9 nucleotides align to TRBD2. The sequences come from PBMCs, collected before treatment. In nucleotides, the CDR3 is TGTGCCAGCAGTACAGCGGGGGGCCAAGAGACCCAGTACTTC. Its protein is CASSTAGGQETQYF.